These 2 T cell receptor beta chains share one sample of origin, sequenced in a study of blood T cells in healthy people across ages. With a J-beta primer mix and a sample-barcoded 5' primer, a second PCR ran roughly 6 to 12 cycles. TCRdb used MiXCR to reprocess the 5' RACE reads, holding one entry per CDR3 protein. Among about a million distinct CDR3 sequences, roughly 50% were seen once, and the ten largest hold roughly 12%. Material for sequencing was blood. The receptors originated from a man aged 25 to 45 in good health.

The V and J genes are TRBV7-8 and TRBJ2-5, with 9 positions matching TRBD1. The CDR3 length is 15 residues. Trimming removed 5 bases from V and 5 bases from J; junction bases left unmatched: 9. The germline V gene has CDR1 SGHVS and CDR2 FQNEAQ. In nucleotides, the CDR3 is TGTGCCAGCAGCGCATTACAGGGGGCGTCGGAGACCCAGTACTTC. This translates into CASSALQGASETQYF.

The V and J genes are TRBV4-1 and TRBJ2-7; 11 bases match TRBD1. Looked up from germline, CDR1 is MGHRA and CDR2 is YSYEKL. V dropped 4 bases and J dropped 4; count of bases not matched to a gene: 6. The CDR3 has 15 residues. DNA for the CDR3: TGCGCCAGCAGCCTCGGGACAGGGGGGGAATACGAGCAGTACTTC. Translated, it gives CASSLGTGGEYEQYF.